One sample yielded the 6 T cell receptor beta chains listed below, sequenced in a study of blood T cell repertoires in COVID-19. Assay used: immunoSEQ multiplex PCR; TCRdb lists only in-frame clones, some missing. The data contain tens of thousands of clones, around 90% of them seen just once; the ten biggest clones take up more than 15%. Material for sequencing was peripheral blood. Receptors originate from a woman over 75 with acute or convalescent COVID-19.

As to this clone: At one boundary the junction diverges from the germline segment, which might be a read error. The V gene is TRBV27, the J gene TRBJ1-2; D is perhaps TRBD1 (6 bases). Germline V CDR1 and CDR2: MNHEY, SMNVEV (reference sequence). This CDR3 spans 15 amino acids. This CDR3 reads CASRFLQRGASGYTF. The CDR3 DNA reads as TGTGCCAGCCGTTTCCTCCAGCGGGGGGCAAGTGGCTACACCTTC.

The gene calls are TRBV3-1 (or the pseudogene TRBV3-2) and TRBJ2-4; maybe TRBD1 (5 bases). The V gene's germline CDR1 is LGHDT and CDR2 YNNKEL (reference sequence). The CDR3 runs to 13 residues. V lost 5 bases and J lost 4, with 9 bases in between. The CDR3 region has the DNA TGTGCCAGCAGCGTCACAGGAAAAAACATTCAGTACTTC. Protein: CASSVTGKNIQYF.

V gene TRBV6-1 combines with J gene TRBJ1-5, with D unclear. Deletions cut 1 base from V and 5 bases from J, with 9 bases between. Germline loops: CDR1 MNHNS, CDR2 SASEGT. The CDR3 has 14 amino acids. DNA of the CDR3: TGTGCCAGCAGTGAAGTGGCGGGTGATCAGCCCCAGCATTTT. As protein: CASSEVAGDQPQHF.

The genes are TRBV7-2 and TRBJ1-6; D is perhaps TRBD1 (5 bases). The CDR3 contains 15 residues. Deletions cut 0 bases from V and 6 bases from J, with 9 bases between. The germline gives CDR1 SGHTA, CDR2 FQGNSA. CDR3 sequence (DNA): TGTGCCAGCAGCTTAGCGGGTCAGGGTAATTCACCCCTCCACTTT. Its translation is CASSLAGQGNSPLHF.

The chain recombines TRBV7-2 with TRBJ1-5, with D hard to call. This CDR3 is 13 amino acids long. Trimming took 2 bases from V and 1 from J, leaving 3 bases between them. The germline V gene has CDR1 SGHTA and CDR2 FQGNSA. The CDR3 sequence is CASSLQSNQPQHF. Here the CDR3 DNA reads TGTGCCAGCAGCTTACAAAGCAATCAGCCCCAGCATTTT.

The chain links TRBV4-3 to TRBJ2-1; D may be TRBD2 (6 bases). The ends were cut back, 4 bases at V and 7 bases at J, with 17 bases in the middle. The CDR3 covers 15 residues. Germline CDR1 is LGHNA and CDR2 is YSLEER. The CDR3, as DNA: TGCGCCAGCAGCCTAGTGGGGTCTAGCGTGAATGAGCAGTTCTTC. As protein: CASSLVGSSVNEQFF.